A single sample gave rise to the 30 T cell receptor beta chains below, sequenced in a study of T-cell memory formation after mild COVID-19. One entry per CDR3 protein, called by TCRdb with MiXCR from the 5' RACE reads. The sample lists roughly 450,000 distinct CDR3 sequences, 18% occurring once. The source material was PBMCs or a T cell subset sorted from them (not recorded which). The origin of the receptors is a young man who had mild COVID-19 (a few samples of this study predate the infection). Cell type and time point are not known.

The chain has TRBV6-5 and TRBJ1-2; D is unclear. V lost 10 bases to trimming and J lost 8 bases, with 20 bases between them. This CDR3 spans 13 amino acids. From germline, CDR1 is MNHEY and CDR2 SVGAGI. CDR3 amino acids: CAISPQVGSGYTF. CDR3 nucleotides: TGTGCCATATCACCCCAGGTCGGTTCCGGCTACACCTTC.

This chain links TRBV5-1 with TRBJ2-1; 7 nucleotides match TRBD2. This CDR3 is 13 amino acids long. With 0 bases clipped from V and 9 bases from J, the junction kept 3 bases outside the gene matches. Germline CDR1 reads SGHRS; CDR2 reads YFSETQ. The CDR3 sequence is CASSLGLAFEQFF. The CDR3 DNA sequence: TGCGCCAGCAGCTTGGGACTAGCATTTGAGCAGTTCTTC.

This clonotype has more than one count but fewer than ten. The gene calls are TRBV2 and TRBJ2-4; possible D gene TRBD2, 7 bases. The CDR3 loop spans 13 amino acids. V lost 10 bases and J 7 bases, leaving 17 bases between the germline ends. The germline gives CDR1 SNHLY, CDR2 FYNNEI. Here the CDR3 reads CATQQEGGNIQYF. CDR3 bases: TGTGCCACCCAACAAGAGGGGGGGAACATTCAGTACTTC.

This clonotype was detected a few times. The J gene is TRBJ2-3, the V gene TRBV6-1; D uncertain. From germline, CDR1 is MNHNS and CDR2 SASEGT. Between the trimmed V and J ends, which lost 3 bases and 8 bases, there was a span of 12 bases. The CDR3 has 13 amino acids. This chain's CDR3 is CASSDTRQVTQYF. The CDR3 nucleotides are TGTGCCAGCAGTGATACAAGGCAGGTTACGCAGTATTTT.

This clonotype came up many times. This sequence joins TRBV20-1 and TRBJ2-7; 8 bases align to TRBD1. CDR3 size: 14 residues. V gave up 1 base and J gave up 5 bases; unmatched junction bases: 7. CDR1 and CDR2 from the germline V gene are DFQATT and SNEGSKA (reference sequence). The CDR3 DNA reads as TGCAGTGCTAGAGCCCGGACAGGGCTAGACGAGCAGTACTTC. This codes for CSARARTGLDEQYF.

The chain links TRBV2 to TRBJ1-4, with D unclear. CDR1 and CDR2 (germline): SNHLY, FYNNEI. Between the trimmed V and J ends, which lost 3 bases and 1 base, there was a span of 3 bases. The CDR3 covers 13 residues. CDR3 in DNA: TGTGCCAGCAGTGACAAAACTAATGAAAAACTGTTTTTT. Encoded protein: CASSDKTNEKLFF.

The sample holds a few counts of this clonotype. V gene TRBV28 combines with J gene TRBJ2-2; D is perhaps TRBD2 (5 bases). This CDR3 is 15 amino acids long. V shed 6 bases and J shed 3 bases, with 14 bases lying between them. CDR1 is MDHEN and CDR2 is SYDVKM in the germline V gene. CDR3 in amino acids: CASRGRTLHTGELFF. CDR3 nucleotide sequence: TGTGCCAGCAGAGGAAGGACTCTTCACACCGGGGAGCTGTTTTTT.

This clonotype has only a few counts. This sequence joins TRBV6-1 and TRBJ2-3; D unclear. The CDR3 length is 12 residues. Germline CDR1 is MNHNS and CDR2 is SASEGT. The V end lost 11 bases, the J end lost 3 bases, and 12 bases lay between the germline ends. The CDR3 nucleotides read TGTGCCGGGATGGGCGAGACAGATACGCAGTATTTT. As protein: CAGMGETDTQYF.

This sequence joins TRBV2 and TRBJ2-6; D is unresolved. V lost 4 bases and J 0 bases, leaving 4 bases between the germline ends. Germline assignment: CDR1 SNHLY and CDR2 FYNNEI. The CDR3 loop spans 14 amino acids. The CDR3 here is CASSVGSGANVLTF. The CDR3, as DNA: TGTGCCAGCAGTGTGGGCTCTGGGGCCAACGTCCTGACTTTC. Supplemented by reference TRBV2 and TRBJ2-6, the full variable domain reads EPEVTQTPSHQVTQMGQEVILRCVPISNHLYFYWYRQILGQKVEFLVSFYNNEISEKSEIFDDQFSVERPDGSNFTLKIRSTKLEDSAMYFCASSVGSGANVLTFGAGSRLTVL.

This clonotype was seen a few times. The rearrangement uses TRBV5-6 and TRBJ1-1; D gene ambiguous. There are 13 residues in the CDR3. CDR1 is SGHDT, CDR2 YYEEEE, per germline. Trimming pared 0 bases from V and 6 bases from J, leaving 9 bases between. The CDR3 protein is CASSLGGVPEAFF. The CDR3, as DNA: TGTGCCAGCAGCTTGGGGGGAGTCCCTGAAGCTTTCTTT.

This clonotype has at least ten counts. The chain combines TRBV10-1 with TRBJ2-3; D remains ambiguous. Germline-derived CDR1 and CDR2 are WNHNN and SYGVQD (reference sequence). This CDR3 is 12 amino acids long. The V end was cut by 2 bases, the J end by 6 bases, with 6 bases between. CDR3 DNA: TGCGCCAGCAGTGAGAACTCTGATACGCAGTATTTT. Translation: CASSENSDTQYF.

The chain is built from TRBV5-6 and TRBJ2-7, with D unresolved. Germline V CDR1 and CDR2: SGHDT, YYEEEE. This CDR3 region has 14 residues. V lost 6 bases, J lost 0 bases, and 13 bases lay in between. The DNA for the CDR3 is TGTGCCAGCACCCTGACCCTGGGCTCCTACGAGCAGTACTTC. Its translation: CASTLTLGSYEQYF.

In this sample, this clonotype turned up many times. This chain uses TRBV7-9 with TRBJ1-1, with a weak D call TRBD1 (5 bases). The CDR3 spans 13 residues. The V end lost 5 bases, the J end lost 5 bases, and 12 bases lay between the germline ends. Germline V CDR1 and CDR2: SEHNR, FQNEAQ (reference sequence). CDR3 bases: TGTGCCAGCAGCCTGGGGGTTGGGACTGAAGCTTTCTTT. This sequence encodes CASSLGVGTEAFF.

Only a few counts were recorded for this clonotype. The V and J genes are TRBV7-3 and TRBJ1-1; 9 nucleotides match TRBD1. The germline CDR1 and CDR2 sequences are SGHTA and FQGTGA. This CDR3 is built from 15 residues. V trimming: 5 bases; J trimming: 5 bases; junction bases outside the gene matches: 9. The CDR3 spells CASSPQGQGITEAFF. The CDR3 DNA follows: TGTGCCAGCAGCCCCCAGGGACAGGGAATAACTGAAGCTTTCTTT.

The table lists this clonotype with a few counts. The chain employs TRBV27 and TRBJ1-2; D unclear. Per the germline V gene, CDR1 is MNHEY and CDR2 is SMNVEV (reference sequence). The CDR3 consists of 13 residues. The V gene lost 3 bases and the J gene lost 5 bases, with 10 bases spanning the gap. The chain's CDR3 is CASSFGGVYGYTF. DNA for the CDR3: TGTGCCAGCAGTTTCGGCGGAGTGTATGGCTACACCTTC.

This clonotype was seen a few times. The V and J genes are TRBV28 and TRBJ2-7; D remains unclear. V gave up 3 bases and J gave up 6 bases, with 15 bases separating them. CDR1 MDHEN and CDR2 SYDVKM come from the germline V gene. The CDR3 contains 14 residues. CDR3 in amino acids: CASSFLSSTGEQYV. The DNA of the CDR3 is TGTGCCAGCAGTTTCTTAAGCTCTACGGGCGAGCAGTACGTC.

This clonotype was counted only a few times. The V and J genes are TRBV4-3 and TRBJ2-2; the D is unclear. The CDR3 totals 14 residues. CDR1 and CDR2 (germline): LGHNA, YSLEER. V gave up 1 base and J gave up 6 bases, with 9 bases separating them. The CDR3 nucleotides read TGCGCCAGCAGCCAAGGGCTACTTGCCGGGGAGCTGTTTTTT. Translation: CASSQGLLAGELFF.

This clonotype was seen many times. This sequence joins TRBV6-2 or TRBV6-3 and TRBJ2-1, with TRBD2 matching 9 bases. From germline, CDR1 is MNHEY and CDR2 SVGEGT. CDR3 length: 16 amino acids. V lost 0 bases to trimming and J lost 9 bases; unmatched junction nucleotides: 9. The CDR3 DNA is TGTGCCAGCAGTTACTCCTGGCGGGGGGGCCAGGGTGAGCAGTTCTTC. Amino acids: CASSYSWRGGQGEQFF.

CDR3 sequence reads: CSARDGRSPNGYTF. The CDR3 region has the DNA TGCAGTGCTAGAGATGGCCGGTCCCCTAATGGCTACACCTTC. V usage is TRBV20-1 and J usage is TRBJ1-2; D is uncertain. Germline-derived CDR1 and CDR2 are DFQATT and SNEGSKA (reference sequence). The CDR3 is made up of 14 amino acids. V dropped 0 bases and J dropped 6 bases, with 14 bases sitting between them.

CDR3 bases: TGCGCCAGCAGCCACGAACAGGGGGCGGGAATGAACACTGAAGCTTTCTTT. The encoded protein is CASSHEQGAGMNTEAFF. The chain has TRBV4-3 and TRBJ1-1; 9 bases match TRBD1. The germline V gene encodes CDR1 LGHNA and CDR2 YSLEER. J gave up 0 bases and V 3 bases, and 8 bases lay outside the gene matches. The CDR3 spans 17 residues.

CDR3: CASSYLNQPQHF. Here the CDR3 DNA reads TGTGCCAGCAGTTATCTGAATCAGCCCCAGCATTTT. The J gene is TRBJ1-5, the V gene TRBV6-2 or TRBV6-3, with D unclear. V lost 3 bases and J 4 bases, leaving 4 bases between the germline ends. The CDR3 spans 12 residues. Germline CDR1 MNHEY, CDR2 SVGEGT.

CDR3 in DNA: TGTGCCAGCACGGGCGGCTATGGCTACACCTTC. It yields the protein CASTGGYGYTF. The V call is TRBV6-2 or TRBV6-3, the J call TRBJ1-2, with D unresolved. Trimming took off 7 bases at V and 4 bases at J, with 7 bases between the two ends. The CDR3 runs to 11 residues. Per the germline V gene, CDR1 is MNHEY and CDR2 is SVGEGT.

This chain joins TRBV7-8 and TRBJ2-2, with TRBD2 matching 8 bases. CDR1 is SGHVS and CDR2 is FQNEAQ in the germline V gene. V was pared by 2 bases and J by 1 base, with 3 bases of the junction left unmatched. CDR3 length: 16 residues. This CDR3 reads CASSLKAGGNTGELFF. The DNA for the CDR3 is TGTGCCAGCAGCTTAAAGGCGGGGGGGAACACCGGGGAGCTGTTTTTT.

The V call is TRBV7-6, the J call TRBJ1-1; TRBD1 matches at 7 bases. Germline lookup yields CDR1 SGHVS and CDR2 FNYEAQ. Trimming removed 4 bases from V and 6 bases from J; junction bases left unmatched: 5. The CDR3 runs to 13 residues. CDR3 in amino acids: CASSSLDRPEAFF. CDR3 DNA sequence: TGTGCCAGCAGCTCATTGGACAGGCCTGAAGCTTTCTTT.

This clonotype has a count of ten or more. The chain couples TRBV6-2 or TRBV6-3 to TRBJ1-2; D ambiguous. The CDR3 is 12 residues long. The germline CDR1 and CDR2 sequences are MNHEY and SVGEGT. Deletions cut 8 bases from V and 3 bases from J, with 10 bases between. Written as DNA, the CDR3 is TGTGCCAGCCAAAGATCCCACTATGGCTACACCTTC. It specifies CASQRSHYGYTF.

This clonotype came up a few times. The CDR3 spells CASSSAGDRGDNEQFF. In DNA form, the CDR3 reads TGCGCCAGCAGCTCAGCGGGGGACAGGGGTGACAATGAGCAGTTCTTC. The chain uses TRBV5-1 and TRBJ2-1; the match to TRBD1 covers 10 bases. Germline V gene data show CDR1 as SGHRS and CDR2 as YFSETQ. The CDR3 runs 16 residues. Losses at the gene ends were 3 bases for V and 5 bases for J; bases not matched to a gene: 8.

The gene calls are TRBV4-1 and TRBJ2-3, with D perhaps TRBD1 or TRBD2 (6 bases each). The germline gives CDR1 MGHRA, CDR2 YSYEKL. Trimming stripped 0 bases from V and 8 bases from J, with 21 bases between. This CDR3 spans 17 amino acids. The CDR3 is CASSQEPPPSGAGTQYF. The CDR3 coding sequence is TGCGCCAGCAGCCAAGAACCCCCCCCATCGGGGGCCGGTACGCAGTATTTT.

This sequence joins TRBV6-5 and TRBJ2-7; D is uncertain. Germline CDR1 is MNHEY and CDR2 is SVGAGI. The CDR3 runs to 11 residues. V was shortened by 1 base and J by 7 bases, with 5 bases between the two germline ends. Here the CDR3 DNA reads TGTGCCAGCAGTTACTTCGAGGAGCAGTACTTC. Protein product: CASSYFEEQYF.

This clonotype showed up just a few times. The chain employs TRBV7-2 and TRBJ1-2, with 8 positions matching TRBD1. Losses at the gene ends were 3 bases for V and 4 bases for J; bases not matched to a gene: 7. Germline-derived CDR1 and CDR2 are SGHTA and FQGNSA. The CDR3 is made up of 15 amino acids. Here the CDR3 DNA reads TGTGCCAGCAGCTTTTTGTCAGGGGGCATCTATGGCTACACCTTC. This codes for CASSFLSGGIYGYTF.

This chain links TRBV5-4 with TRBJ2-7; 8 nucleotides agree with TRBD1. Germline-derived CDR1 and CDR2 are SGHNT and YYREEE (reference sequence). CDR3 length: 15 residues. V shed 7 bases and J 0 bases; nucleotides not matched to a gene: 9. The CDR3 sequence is CASAAGGLSSYEQYF. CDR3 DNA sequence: TGTGCCAGCGCCGCAGGGGGCCTCAGCTCCTACGAGCAGTACTTC.